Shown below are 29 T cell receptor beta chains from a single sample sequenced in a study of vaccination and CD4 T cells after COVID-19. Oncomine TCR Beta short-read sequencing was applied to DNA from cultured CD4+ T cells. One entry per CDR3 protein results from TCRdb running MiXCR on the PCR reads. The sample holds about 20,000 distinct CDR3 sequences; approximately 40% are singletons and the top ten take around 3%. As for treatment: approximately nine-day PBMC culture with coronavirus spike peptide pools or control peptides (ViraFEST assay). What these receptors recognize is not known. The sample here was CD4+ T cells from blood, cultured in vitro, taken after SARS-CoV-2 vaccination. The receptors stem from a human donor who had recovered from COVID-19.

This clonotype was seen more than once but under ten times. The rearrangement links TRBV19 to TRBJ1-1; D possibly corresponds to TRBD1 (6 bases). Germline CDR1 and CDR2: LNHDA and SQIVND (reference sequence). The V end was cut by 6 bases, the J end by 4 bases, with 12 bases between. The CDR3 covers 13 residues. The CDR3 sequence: CASSTGFGTEAFF. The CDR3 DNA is TGTGCCAGTAGCACAGGGTTTGGCACTGAAGCTTTCTTT.

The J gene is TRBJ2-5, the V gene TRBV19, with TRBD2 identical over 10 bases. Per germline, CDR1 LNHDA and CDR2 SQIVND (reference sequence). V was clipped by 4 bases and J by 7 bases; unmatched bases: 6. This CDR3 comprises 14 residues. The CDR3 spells CASSKLAGVGTQYF. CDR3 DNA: TGTGCCAGTAGTAAGCTAGCGGGAGTTGGGACCCAGTACTTC.

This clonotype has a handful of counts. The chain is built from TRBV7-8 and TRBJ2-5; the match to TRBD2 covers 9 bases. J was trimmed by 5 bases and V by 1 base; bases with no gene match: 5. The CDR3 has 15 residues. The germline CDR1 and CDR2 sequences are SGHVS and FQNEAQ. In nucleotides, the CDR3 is TGTGCCAGCAGCTTAGGGCGGGGGGGCCAGGAGACCCAGTACTTC. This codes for CASSLGRGGQETQYF.

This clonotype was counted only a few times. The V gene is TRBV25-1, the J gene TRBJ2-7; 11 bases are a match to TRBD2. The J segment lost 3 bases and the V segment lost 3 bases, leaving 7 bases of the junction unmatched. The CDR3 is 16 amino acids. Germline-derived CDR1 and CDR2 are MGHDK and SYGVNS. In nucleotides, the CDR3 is TGTGCCAGCAGTGACCCAGGGACTAGCGGAAACTACGAGCAGTACTTC. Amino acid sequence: CASSDPGTSGNYEQYF.

CDR3 nucleotide sequence: TGTGCCAGCAGTTTTGGCAACTCCTACGAGCAGTACTTC. Translated: CASSFGNSYEQYF. V gene TRBV12-3 or TRBV12-4 combines with J gene TRBJ2-7; D call uncertain. The V gene lost 3 bases and the J gene lost 0 bases, with 6 bases spanning the gap. The CDR3 is made up of 13 amino acids.

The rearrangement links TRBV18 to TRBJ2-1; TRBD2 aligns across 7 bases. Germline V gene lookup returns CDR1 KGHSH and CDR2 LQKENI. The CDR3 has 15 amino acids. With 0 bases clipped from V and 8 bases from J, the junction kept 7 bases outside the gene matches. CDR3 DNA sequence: TGTGCCAGCTCACCACCCCCCCAGGCGGGGGATGAGCAGTTCTTC. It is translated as CASSPPPQAGDEQFF.

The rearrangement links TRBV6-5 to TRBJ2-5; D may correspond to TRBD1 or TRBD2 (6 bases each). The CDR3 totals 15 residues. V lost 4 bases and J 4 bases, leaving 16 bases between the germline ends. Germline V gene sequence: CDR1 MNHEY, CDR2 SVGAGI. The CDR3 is CASSSLSGARETQYF. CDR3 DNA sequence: TGTGCCAGCAGTTCCCTGTCGGGGGCCCGAGAGACCCAGTACTTC.

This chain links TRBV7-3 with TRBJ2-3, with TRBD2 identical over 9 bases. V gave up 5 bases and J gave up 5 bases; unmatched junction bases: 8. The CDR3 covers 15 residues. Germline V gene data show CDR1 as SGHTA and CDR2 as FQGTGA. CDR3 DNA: TGTGCCAGCAGCCTGTTAGCGGGGGAGGTAGATACGCAGTATTTT. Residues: CASSLLAGEVDTQYF.

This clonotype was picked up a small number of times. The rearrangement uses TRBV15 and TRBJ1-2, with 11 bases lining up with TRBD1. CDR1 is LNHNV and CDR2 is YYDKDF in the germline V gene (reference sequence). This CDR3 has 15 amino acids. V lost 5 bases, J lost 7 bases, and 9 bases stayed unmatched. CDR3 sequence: CATSPSGTGGFGYTF. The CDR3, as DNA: TGTGCCACCAGCCCCTCCGGGACAGGGGGTTTTGGCTACACCTTC.

CDR3 loop: CASSWDKISYGYTF. The DNA of the CDR3 is TGTGCCAGCAGTTGGGACAAAATTTCCTATGGCTACACCTTC. This chain links TRBV6-2 or TRBV6-3 with TRBJ1-2; D perhaps matches TRBD1 (6 bases). Between the trimmed V and J ends, which lost 4 bases and 4 bases, there was a span of 13 bases. Germline values: CDR1 MNHEY, CDR2 SVGEGT. The CDR3 covers 14 residues.

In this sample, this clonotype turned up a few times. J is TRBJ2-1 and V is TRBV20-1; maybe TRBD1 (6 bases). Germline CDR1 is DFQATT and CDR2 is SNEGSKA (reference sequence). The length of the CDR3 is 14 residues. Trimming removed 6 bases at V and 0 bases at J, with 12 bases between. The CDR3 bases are TGCAGTGCGCGGCAGGGGAGCTCCTACAATGAGCAGTTCTTC. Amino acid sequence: CSARQGSSYNEQFF.

The CDR3 is CATSRAGVSEKLFF. The CDR3 region has the DNA TGTGCCACCAGCAGAGCAGGGGTCAGTGAAAAACTGTTTTTT. The genes are TRBV15 and TRBJ1-4, with D perhaps matching TRBD1 (6 bases). Germline CDR1 and CDR2: LNHNV and YYDKDF (reference sequence). The V gene lost 1 base and the J gene lost 7 bases, with 10 bases spanning the gap. CDR3 length: 14 residues.

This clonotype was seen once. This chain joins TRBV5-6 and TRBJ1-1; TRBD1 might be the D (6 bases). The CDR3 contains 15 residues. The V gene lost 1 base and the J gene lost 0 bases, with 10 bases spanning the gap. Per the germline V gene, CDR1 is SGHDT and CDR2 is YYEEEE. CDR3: CASSLIGGMNTEAFF. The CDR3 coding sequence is TGTGCCAGCAGCTTGATAGGGGGTATGAACACTGAAGCTTTCTTT.

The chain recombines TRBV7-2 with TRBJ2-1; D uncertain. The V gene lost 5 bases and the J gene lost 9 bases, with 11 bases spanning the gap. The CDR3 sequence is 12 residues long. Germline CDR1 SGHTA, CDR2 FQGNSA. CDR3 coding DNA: TGTGCCAGCAGCGCCCCTAGGTTTGAGCAGTTCTTC. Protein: CASSAPRFEQFF.

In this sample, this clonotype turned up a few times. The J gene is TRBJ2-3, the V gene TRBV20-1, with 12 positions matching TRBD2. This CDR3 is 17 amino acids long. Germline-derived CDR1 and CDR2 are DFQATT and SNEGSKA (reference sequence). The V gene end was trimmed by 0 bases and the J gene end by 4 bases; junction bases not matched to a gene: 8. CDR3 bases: TGCAGTGCTAGAGATCCCGCTAGCGGGAGGGGGGCAGATACGCAGTATTTT. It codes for CSARDPASGRGADTQYF.

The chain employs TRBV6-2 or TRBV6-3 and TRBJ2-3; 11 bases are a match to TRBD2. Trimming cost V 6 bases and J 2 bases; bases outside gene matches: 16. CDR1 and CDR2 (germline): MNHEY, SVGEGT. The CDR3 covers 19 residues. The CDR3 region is CASRSPPRTSGYFTDTQYF. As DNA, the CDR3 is TGTGCCAGCAGGTCACCCCCCCGGACTAGCGGGTACTTCACAGATACGCAGTATTTT.

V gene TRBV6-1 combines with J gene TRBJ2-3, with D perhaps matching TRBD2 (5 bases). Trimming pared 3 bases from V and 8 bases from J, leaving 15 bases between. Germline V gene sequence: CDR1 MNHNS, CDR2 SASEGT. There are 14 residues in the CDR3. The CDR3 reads CASSDFAAGSTQYF. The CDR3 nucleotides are TGTGCCAGCAGTGATTTTGCGGCGGGTTCTACGCAGTATTTT.

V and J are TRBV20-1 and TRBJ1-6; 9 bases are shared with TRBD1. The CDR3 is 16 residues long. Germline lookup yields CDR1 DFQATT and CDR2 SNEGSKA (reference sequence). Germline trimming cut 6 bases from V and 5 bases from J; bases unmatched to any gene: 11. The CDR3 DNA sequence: TGCAGTGCCGACTTAAACAGGGGGCTCAATAATTCACCCCTCCACTTT. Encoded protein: CSADLNRGLNNSPLHF.

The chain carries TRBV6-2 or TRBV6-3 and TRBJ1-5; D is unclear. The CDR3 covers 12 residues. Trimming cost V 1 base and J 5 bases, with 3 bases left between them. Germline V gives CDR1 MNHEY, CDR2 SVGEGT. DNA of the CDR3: TGTGCCAGCAGTTACTTCGATCAGCCCCAGCATTTT. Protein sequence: CASSYFDQPQHF.

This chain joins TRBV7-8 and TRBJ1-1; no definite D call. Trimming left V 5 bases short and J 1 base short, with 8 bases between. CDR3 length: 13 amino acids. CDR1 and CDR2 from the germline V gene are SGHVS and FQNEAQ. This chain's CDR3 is CASSQGWNTEAFF. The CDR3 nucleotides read TGTGCCAGCAGCCAAGGGTGGAACACTGAAGCTTTCTTT.

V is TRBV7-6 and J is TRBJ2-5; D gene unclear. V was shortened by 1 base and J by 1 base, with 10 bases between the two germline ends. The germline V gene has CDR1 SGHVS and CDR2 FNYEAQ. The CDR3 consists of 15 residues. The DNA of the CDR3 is TGTGCCAGCAGCTTAGGCTCCCTAAGCCAAGAGACCCAGTACTTC. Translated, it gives CASSLGSLSQETQYF. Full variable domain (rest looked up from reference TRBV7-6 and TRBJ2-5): GAGVSQSPRYKVTKRGQDVALRCDPISGHVSLYWYRQALGQGPEFLTYFNYEAQQDKSGLPNDRFSAERPEGSISTLTIQRTEQRDSAMYRCASSLGSLSQETQYFGPGTRLLVL.

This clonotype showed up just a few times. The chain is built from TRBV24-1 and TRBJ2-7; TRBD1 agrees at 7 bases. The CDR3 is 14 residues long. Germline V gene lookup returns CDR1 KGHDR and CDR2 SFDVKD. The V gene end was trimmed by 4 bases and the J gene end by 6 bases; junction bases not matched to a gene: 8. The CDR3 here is CATSEPWDRSEQYF. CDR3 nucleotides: TGTGCCACCAGTGAACCATGGGACAGAAGCGAGCAGTACTTC.

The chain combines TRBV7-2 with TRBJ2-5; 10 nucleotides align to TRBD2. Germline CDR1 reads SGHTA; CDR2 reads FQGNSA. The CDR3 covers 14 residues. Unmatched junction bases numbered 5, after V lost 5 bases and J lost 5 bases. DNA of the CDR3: TGTGCCAGCAGCCCGGGACTAGCGTCGGAGACCCAGTACTTC. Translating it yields CASSPGLASETQYF. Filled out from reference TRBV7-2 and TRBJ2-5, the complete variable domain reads GAGVSQSPSNKVTEKGKDVELRCDPISGHTALYWYRQSLGQGLEFLIYFQGNSAPDKSGLPSDRFSAERTGGSVSTLTIQRTQQEDSAVYLCASSPGLASETQYFGPGTRLLVL.

As DNA, the CDR3 is TGCAGTGCTAGTATGACACCCTGGACTGAAGCTTTCTTT. Its protein product is CSASMTPWTEAFF. The chain recombines TRBV20-1 with TRBJ1-1; no clear D. V lost 3 bases and J lost 5, with 13 bases in between. The CDR3 runs 13 residues. Looked up from germline, CDR1 is DFQATT and CDR2 is SNEGSKA (reference sequence).

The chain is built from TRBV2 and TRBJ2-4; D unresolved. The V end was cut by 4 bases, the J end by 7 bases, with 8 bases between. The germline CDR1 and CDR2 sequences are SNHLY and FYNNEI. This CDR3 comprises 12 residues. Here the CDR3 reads CASSAQGNIQYF. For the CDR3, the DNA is TGTGCCAGCAGTGCGCAAGGGAACATTCAGTACTTC.

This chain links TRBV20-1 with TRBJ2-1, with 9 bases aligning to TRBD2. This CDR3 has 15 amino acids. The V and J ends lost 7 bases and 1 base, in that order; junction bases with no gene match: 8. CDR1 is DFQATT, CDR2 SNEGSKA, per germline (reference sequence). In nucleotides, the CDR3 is TGCAGTGGGGCTAGCGGGGTCGGGTCCTACAATGAGCAGTTCTTC. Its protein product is CSGASGVGSYNEQFF.

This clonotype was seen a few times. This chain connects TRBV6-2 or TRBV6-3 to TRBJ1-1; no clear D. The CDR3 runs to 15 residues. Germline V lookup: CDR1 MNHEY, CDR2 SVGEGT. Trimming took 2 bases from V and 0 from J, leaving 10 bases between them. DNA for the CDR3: TGTGCCAGCAGTTACGTCCGTGCAATGAACACTGAAGCTTTCTTT. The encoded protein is CASSYVRAMNTEAFF.

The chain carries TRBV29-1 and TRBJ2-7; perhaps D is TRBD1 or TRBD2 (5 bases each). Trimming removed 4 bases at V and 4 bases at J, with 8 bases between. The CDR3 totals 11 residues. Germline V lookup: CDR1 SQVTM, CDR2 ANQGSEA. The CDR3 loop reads CSVGWGYEQYF. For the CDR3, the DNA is TGCAGCGTTGGATGGGGGTACGAGCAGTACTTC.

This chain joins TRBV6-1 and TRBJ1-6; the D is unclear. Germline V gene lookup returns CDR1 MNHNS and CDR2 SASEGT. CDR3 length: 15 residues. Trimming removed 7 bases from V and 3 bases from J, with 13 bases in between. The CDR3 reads CASIKDGSYNSPLHF. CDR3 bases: TGTGCCAGCATTAAGGACGGTAGCTATAATTCACCCCTCCACTTT.